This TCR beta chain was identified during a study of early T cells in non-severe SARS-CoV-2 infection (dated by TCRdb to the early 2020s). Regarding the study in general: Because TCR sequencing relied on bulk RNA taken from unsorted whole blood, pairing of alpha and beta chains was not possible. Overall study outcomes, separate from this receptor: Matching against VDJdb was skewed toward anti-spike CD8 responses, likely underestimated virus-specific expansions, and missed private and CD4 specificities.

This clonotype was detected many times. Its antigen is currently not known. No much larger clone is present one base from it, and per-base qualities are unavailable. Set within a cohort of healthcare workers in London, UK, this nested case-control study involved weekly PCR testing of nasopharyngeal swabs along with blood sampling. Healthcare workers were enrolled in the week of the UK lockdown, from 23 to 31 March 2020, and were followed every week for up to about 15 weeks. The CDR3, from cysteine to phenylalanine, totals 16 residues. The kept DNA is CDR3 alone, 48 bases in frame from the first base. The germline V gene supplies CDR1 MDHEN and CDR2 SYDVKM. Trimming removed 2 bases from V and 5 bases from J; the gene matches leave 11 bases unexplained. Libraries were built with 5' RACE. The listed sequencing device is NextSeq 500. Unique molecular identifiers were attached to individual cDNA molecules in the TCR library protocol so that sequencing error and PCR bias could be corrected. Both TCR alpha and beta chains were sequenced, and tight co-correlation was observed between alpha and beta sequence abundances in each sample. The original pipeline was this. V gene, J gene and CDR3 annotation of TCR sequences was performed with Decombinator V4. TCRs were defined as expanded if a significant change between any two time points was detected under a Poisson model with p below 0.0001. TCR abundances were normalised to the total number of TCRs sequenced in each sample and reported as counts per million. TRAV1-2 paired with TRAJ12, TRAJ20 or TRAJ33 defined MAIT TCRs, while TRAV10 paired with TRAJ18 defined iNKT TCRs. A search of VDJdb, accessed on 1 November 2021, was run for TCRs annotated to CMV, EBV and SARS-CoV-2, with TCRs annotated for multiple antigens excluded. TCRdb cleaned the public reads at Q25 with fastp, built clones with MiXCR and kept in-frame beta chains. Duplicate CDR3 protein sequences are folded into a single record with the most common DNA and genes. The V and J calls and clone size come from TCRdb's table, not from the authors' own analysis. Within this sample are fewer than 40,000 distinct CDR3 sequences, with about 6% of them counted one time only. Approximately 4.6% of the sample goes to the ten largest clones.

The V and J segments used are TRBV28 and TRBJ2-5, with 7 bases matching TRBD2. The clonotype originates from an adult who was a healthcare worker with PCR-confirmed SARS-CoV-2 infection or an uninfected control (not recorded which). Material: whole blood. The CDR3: CASSLISGNFIETQYF. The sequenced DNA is TGTGCCAGCAGTTTAATCAGCGGGAACTTTATCGAGACCCAGTACTTC.